The rows below give T cell receptor beta chains drawn from one sample of a study of cytomegalovirus exposure and HLA in healthy donors. TCRdb keeps only in-frame clones here, not all; method: immunoSEQ multiplex PCR. The repertoire includes 100,000 or so clones, 81% of them detected once, and about a tenth sits in the top ten. Source material: PBMCs. These receptors were obtained from a human donor in good health. CDR3s include the opening cysteine and the closing phenylalanine or tryptophan. A D gene is named only where the DNA matches it firmly. Where a row states a size, it is once, few, many or the class of an expanded clone; other rows omit it.

size	V	D	length	J	DNA	CDR3
NA	TRBV2	NA	15	TRBJ2-3	TGTGCCAGCAGAGGGGGCGGGGGGCGGAGAGATACGCAGTATTTT	CASRGGGGRRDTQYF
once	TRBV23-1	NA	18	TRBJ2-2	TGCGCCAGCAGTCAGTCCCCTCGGGACACCAAGAACACCGGGGAGCTGTTTTTT	CASSQSPRDTKNTGELFF
NA	TRBV28	NA	15	TRBJ2-7	TGTGCCAGCAGTCCTAGCCGAGGACAGTTCCACGAGCAGTACTTC	CASSPSRGQFHEQYF
NA	TRBV6-5	NA	14	TRBJ2-7	TGTGCCAGCAGTTACGGGCCGGGGTCCTACGAGCAGTACTTC	CASSYGPGSYEQYF
NA	TRBV7-6	NA	13	TRBJ1-4	TGTGCCAGCAGCTCCTGGTCAGGGGAAAAACTGTTTTTT	CASSSWSGEKLFF
once	TRBV11-2	TRBD1	15	TRBJ2-1	TGTGCCAGCAGCTCAGGACAGGGTTCCTACAATGAGCAGTTCTTC	CASSSGQGSYNEQFF
few	TRBV5-1	NA	14	TRBJ1-4	TGCGCCAGCAGCAACCGGGGTTCTAATGAAAAACTGTTTTTT	CASSNRGSNEKLFF
NA	TRBV28	NA	13	TRBJ1-2	TGTGCCAGCAGACACAGGCCTAACTATGGCTACACCTTC	CASRHRPNYGYTF
few	TRBV7-9	NA	14	TRBJ1-1	TGTGCCAGCAGCCCCCGCGGGGGGGGCACTGAAGCTTTCTTT	CASSPRGGGTEAFF
NA	TRBV5-5	NA	15	TRBJ1-1	TGTGCCAGCAGCTTGGGAGGACACTTGAACACTGAAGCTTTCTTT	CASSLGGHLNTEAFF
NA	TRBV28	NA	14	TRBJ2-2	TGTGCCACCCCAGGGCGTGAGAACACCGGGGAGCTGTTTTTT	CATPGRENTGELFF
NA	TRBV5-4	NA	13	TRBJ1-1	TGTGCCAGCAGCACAGGGACGTACACTGAAGCTTTCTTT	CASSTGTYTEAFF
NA	TRBV6-5	TRBD1	15	TRBJ2-5	TGTGCCAGCAGTGGGACAGGGGGCCCTCGGGAGACCCAGTACTTC	CASSGTGGPRETQYF
NA	TRBV29-1	TRBD1	14	TRBJ1-1	TGCAGCGTCCTCCGGGACAGGAGAAACACTGAAGCTTTCTTT	CSVLRDRRNTEAFF
few	TRBV11-2	TRBD2	15	TRBJ2-4	TGTGCCAGCAGCTTTAGCGGGAGGGCCGGGGACATTCAGTACTTC	CASSFSGRAGDIQYF